This T cell receptor beta chain was retrieved from a study of control samples from healthy donors and cancer patients. Here immunoSEQ multiplex PCR was the method, and the copy in TCRdb shows in-frame clones only, minus some. The sample records about 120,000 clones, roughly nine tenths being singletons. With 5 bases removed from V and 0 bases from J, the gap between germline ends came to 7 bases. CDR1 is SGHTA, CDR2 FQGTGA, per germline. The CDR3 extends over 13 amino acids. V is TRBV7-3 and J is TRBJ1-1; D is unresolved. Material for sequencing was PBMCs. The TCR sequence derives from a woman aged 50 to 65 with colorectal cancer. Written as DNA, the CDR3 is TGTGCCAGCAGCAGCGACATGAACACTGAAGCTTTCTTT. Protein: CASSSDMNTEAFF.